Described below is a single T cell receptor beta chain sequence and its context. This specimen comes from a study of cytomegalovirus exposure and HLA in healthy donors. Nominal health characterized the donors when sampled, though unrecorded immune exposures were likely. This CDR3 comprises 15 residues. The germline CDR1 and CDR2 sequences are MNHEY and SVGAGI. V dropped 5 bases and J dropped 0 bases, with 11 bases sitting between them. Primers included in the PCR were 60 Vbeta and 13 Jbeta primers. TCRdb keeps only in-frame clones here, not all; method: immunoSEQ multiplex PCR. The data hold about 120,000 clones, with roughly 70% observed a single time.

The chain carries TRBV6-5 and TRBJ1-3, with a weak D call TRBD1 (6 bases). The receptor's source is a middle-aged woman in good health and CMV-seropositive. The sequenced material came from PBMCs. The DNA for the CDR3 is TGTGCCAGCAGTCCGACAGGTTTCTCTGGAAACACCATATATTTT. Protein: CASSPTGFSGNTIYF.